The present entry profiles one T cell receptor (beta chain) with its context. This clone was recorded a few times. Its antigen remains undetermined. No per-base quality is available; no much larger clone lies one base away. All of the isolated RNA was reverse transcribed with the High Capacity cDNA Reverse Transcription Kit, so expressed TCRB transcripts were sequenced. Naive, central memory and regulatory T cell samples underwent deep immunoSEQ sequencing, averaging around 3.9 million total reads per sample. Sorted cells were lysed in RLT buffer and RNA was extracted with DNase-treated RNeasy Micro or Mini kits, depending on cell number. To prevent cross-contamination, each cell subset was processed individually, whereas patient and healthy donor samples were processed jointly. Using the immunoSEQ multiplex PCR, TCRB sequences were amplified from cDNA into 87-bp fragments spanning the CDR3 region. Sequencing of the amplicons was done on the Illumina HiSeq platform. The study's processing was this. PCR bias was computationally corrected using synthetic template baselines, reads within Hamming distance 2 were collapsed, and singletons that could not be merged were discarded. Reads were aligned against IMGT so that V, D and J genes, CDR3 length and insertions or deletions at six rearrangement sites could be assigned. Clonotype counts were normalized to sorted cell number within each subset before computing true diversity and Gini coefficients with the tcR R package. Repertoire sharing was quantified using the overlap coefficient calculated on TCRB nucleotide sequences. Out-of-frame TCRB sequences from naive cells were analyzed as a proxy for the pre-selection repertoire. The clones in this table, taken by TCRdb from immuneACCESS, are in-frame only. Not every clone is retained; where verified, under half of the shortfall comes from an unresolved V gene, and the cause of the rest is unknown. From that table come the V and J calls and clone size; the DNA was used to work out D and trimming. Present in this sample are approximately 470,000 clones, about 32% of which were seen just once. 0.065% of the sample is taken by the ten largest.

Its CDR3 holds 14 amino acids, cysteine through phenylalanine. Kept here is only the CDR3 DNA, which spans 42 bases and is read in frame from base 1. As encoded in the germline V gene (reference sequence), CDR1 is LNHDA while CDR2 is SQIVND. The junction shows trimming of 4 bases on V and 6 bases on J, plus 13 bases between the germline ends. Each donor gave one peripheral blood draw, roughly 0.12 L on average, collected into heparinised tubes. A BD FACSAria II was used to sort naive, central memory, regulatory and stem cell-like memory CD4+ T cells with a panel that included CD45RO, CCR7, CD25, CD127, CD95 and CD27. All sorted populations exceeded 98% purity. PBMCs were isolated immediately by Lymphoprep density gradient centrifugation and stained directly without culture. So that batch effects would be minimized, each experiment stained and sorted samples in pairs, pairing one healthy donor with one patient.

The record originates from a study of beta chain features in type 1 diabetes (dated by TCRdb to the late 2010s). With regard to the full study: Mean age, gender distribution, total cell number and subset yield did not differ between patients and healthy donors. A total of over 90,000,000 sorted cells were examined across all samples, and a strong correlation was observed between cell number per subset and RNA yield. The study compared TCRB repertoires of sorted circulating CD4+ T cell subsets between recently diagnosed type 1 diabetes patients and matched healthy donors. Regulatory and stem cell-like memory subsets were isolated from only 8 patients and about eight healthy donors, whereas naive and central memory subsets came from all 28 donors.

The paper as a whole reports these results and caveats: The naive, central memory and regulatory TCRB repertoires appeared to resemble one another more closely among patients than among healthy donors. Sequencing cDNA rather than genomic DNA could over-represent highly expressing activated cells, although activation and CD3 levels did not differ between groups. Because small numbers of individuals were included in the HLA sub-analyses, any influence of HLA type on TCRB rearrangement was left unresolved. At VDJ recombination sites, type 1 diabetes patients had fewer insertions and more deleted nucleotides, which implies abnormalities in thymic rearrangement. PCR may preferentially amplify shorter templates, but because patient and control samples were amplified and corrected together, any resulting skew would affect both groups equally. In all four CD4+ subsets, TCRB CDR3 length was moderately but significantly shorter in type 1 diabetes patients.

In this chain, TRBV19 is recombined with TRBJ2-1, with a tentative D gene TRBD2 over 5 matching bases. Sequenced: naive CD4+ T cells from blood. This sample's cell subset or site label indicates: true naive CD4+ T cells. This sequence was found in a man between 18 and 35 years old in good health. The CDR3 reads as follows: CASSTRTQFNEQFF. The sequence in DNA is TGTGCCAGTAGTACCCGGACTCAATTCAATGAGCAGTTCTTC. The reference TRBV19 and TRBJ2-1 proteins fill in what lies around the CDR3, so the full variable domain reads DGGITQSPKYLFRKEGQNVTLSCEQNLNHDAMYWYRQDPGQGLRLIYYSQIVNDFQKGDIAEGYSVSREKKESFPLTVTSAQKNPTAFYLCASSTRTQFNEQFFGPGTRLTVL.